The sequence of this T cell receptor (beta chain) was determined in a study of T cell changes during pregnancy in multiple sclerosis. Only in-frame clones appear in the TCRdb table, and some are missing; sequencing was by immunoSEQ multiplex PCR. The sample gives tens of thousands of clones, 85% to 95% of which show up once; roughly 2.6% is in the top ten. The ends were cut back, 3 bases at V and 1 base at J, with 6 bases in the middle. This CDR3 contains 13 residues. Germline V gene lookup returns CDR1 LNHDA and CDR2 SQIVND (reference sequence). The sample here was CD8+ T cells from peripheral blood mononuclear cells, taken in the third trimester of pregnancy. This receptor was taken from a female donor with multiple sclerosis, enrolled in a pregnancy study. The genes are TRBV19 and TRBJ1-1; D call uncertain. This chain's CDR3 is CASSMAPNTEAFF. CDR3 coding DNA: TGTGCCAGTAGTATGGCACCGAACACTGAAGCTTTCTTT.